This is a list of T cell receptor beta chains from one sample in a study of radiation and T cells in renal cell carcinoma. Profiled with immunoSEQ multiplex PCR; TCRdb holds only in-frame clones, not every one. The sample includes tens of thousands of clones, roughly 84% of them seen just once. Sequenced here: blood, sampled from a patient whose treatment included radiotherapy and nephrectomy. The receptor source for this set is a woman between 65 and 79 years old with renal cell carcinoma. Each CDR3 is given without its conserved first and last residue. Each record gives: J gene, V gene, CDR3 protein.

J: TRBJ2-2
V: TRBV10-3
CDR3: AISEAGTNTGELF

J: TRBJ1-1
V: TRBV19
CDR3: ASSPARGGPEAF

J: TRBJ2-3
V: TRBV4-1
CDR3: ASSPRVGTDTQY

J: TRBJ2-6
V: TRBV5-6
CDR3: ASSFGSGANVLT

J: TRBJ2-7
V: TRBV9
CDR3: ASSVSPSDYEQY

J: TRBJ2-2
V: TRBV6-1
CDR3: ATSLLPGELF

J: TRBJ2-3
V: TRBV7-9
CDR3: ASSSRDRGLLDTQY

J: TRBJ1-2
V: TRBV5-6
CDR3: ASRWGTGVNYGYT

J: TRBJ1-5
V: TRBV27
CDR3: ASSRKLAGNQPQH

J: TRBJ2-7
V: TRBV5-4
CDR3: ASSLDTTYAQY

J: TRBJ1-3
V: TRBV10-3
CDR3: AISEDSLETGNTIY

J: TRBJ1-3
V: TRBV6-5
CDR3: ATKQGKAGNTIY

J: TRBJ1-4
V: TRBV4-2
CDR3: ASSQVPGALKDEKLF

J: TRBJ1-2
V: TRBV4-2
CDR3: ASSQVGVYGYT

J: TRBJ1-1
V: TRBV18
CDR3: ASSPPSGNTEAF

J: TRBJ1-1
V: TRBV6-5
CDR3: ASKLNTEAF

J: TRBJ2-1
V: TRBV5-6
CDR3: ASSLEGRSYNEQF

J: TRBJ2-6
V: TRBV5-1
CDR3: ASRRDLSSGANVLT

J: TRBJ1-1
V: TRBV15
CDR3: ATSRDGNTEAF

J: TRBJ1-5
V: TRBV30
CDR3: AWSAGLSSGQPQH

J: .
V: TRBV6-5
CDR3: ASSHGQGPYEQY

J: TRBJ1-2
V: TRBV4-3
CDR3: ASSQDLSDYGYT

J: TRBJ2-1
V: TRBV6-5
CDR3: ASSYRGQGAYNEQF

J: TRBJ1-5
V: TRBV19
CDR3: ASSGGDSSSNQPQH

J: TRBJ2-7
V: TRBV5-1
CDR3: ASSVTGGSYEQY

J: TRBJ2-1
V: TRBV6-1
CDR3: ASSEDPPQYREENNEQF

J: TRBJ1-5
V: TRBV28
CDR3: ASSIISLTLKRNHPQH

J: TRBJ2-7
V: TRBV11-2
CDR3: ASSLVIGASYEQY

J: TRBJ2-5
V: TRBV4-1
CDR3: ASSQEPPAAGGYQETQY

J: TRBJ1-5
V: TRBV6-1
CDR3: ASSEANGNQPQH

J: TRBJ2-5
V: TRBV6-1
CDR3: ASTLGQRQETQY